The 32 T cell receptor beta chains below come from one sample, sequenced in a study of post-analysis software for immune sequencing data. Whole-study results and caveats: Patients had higher frequencies than controls of roughly 5 TRBV segments, including TRBV5-6, TRBV5-1 and TRBV20-1.

Libraries were made from TCR beta cDNA, and they carried unique molecular identifiers. TCRdb reanalysed the PCR reads using MiXCR and keeps one entry per CDR3 protein. The sample carries 250,000 to 300,000 distinct CDR3 sequences, around 34% recorded once. These receptors' antigens are unknown. Sequencing input: blood. The receptors here all came from a girl aged 10 to 17 with multiple sclerosis.

The chain combines TRBV27 with TRBJ2-7; possibly TRBD1 for D (5 bases). V was shortened by 2 bases and J by 3 bases, with 14 bases between the two germline ends. CDR3 length equals 15 residues. Looked up from germline, CDR1 is MNHEY and CDR2 is SMNVEV (reference sequence). In DNA form, the CDR3 reads TGTGCCAGCAGTTTAAAGGGGTTTGAAGGCTACGAGCAGTACTTC. Protein product: CASSLKGFEGYEQYF.

This clonotype was observed a few times. This may come from a read error, since a much larger clone is one base off. CDR3 sequence reads: CVSSLSVGGTYEQYF. The CDR3 region has the DNA TGTGTCAGCAGTTTATCGGTCGGTGGTACCTACGAGCAGTACTTC. The chain carries TRBV27 and TRBJ2-7; the D is unclear. The CDR3 is 15 amino acids. The germline CDR1 and CDR2 sequences are MNHEY and SMNVEV (reference sequence).

This clonotype came up a few times. J is TRBJ1-3 and V is TRBV7-9; 8 positions match TRBD1. Germline-derived CDR1 and CDR2 are SEHNR and FQNEAQ (reference sequence). With 5 bases clipped from V and 0 bases from J, the junction kept 6 bases outside the gene matches. The CDR3 is 16 amino acids. The CDR3 protein is CASSPGQVTSGNTIYF. DNA of the CDR3: TGTGCCAGCAGCCCGGGACAGGTCACCTCTGGAAACACCATATATTTT.

V usage is TRBV20-1 and J usage is TRBJ2-1; 9 nucleotides agree with TRBD2. CDR3 length equals 20 residues. Trimming removed 2 bases from V and 1 base from J; junction bases left unmatched: 18. Germline CDR1 DFQATT, CDR2 SNEGSKA (reference sequence). The CDR3 sequence: CSARKGPAGGRLISYNEQFF. CDR3 nucleotides: TGCAGTGCTAGAAAGGGACCAGCGGGAGGACGCCTTATTTCCTACAATGAGCAGTTCTTC.

There are a few counts of this clonotype. CDR3 amino acids: CASSQDAAAGFPGNTIYF. For the CDR3, the DNA is TGTGCCAGCAGCCAAGACGCTGCGGCAGGGTTCCCTGGAAACACCATATATTTT. This rearrangement joins TRBV4-2 to TRBJ1-3; a weak D match, TRBD1 (5 bases). Germline V CDR1 and CDR2: LGHNA, YNFKEQ. The V and J ends lost 0 bases and 2 bases respectively, with 17 bases between them. The CDR3 covers 18 residues.

This chain joins TRBV5-1 and TRBJ2-3; D call uncertain. The V end was cut by 3 bases, the J end by 3 bases, with 8 bases between. The CDR3 loop spans 13 amino acids. CDR1 is SGHRS and CDR2 is YFSETQ in the germline V gene. This CDR3 reads CASSWVTTDTQYF. The CDR3 DNA sequence: TGCGCCAGCAGCTGGGTAACGACAGATACGCAGTATTTT. The variable domain in full, completed from reference TRBV5-1 and TRBJ2-3, reads KAGVTQTPRYLIKTRGQQVTLSCSPISGHRSVSWYQQTPGQGLQFLFEYFSETQRNKGNFPGRFSGRQFSNSRSEMNVSTLELGDSALYLCASSWVTTDTQYFGPGTRLTVL.

The chain joins TRBV14 to TRBJ2-2; the D gene is possibly TRBD2 (5 bases). V was clipped by 3 bases and J by 6 bases, with 11 bases between them. This CDR3 spans 14 amino acids. Germline V lookup: CDR1 SGHDN, CDR2 FVKESK. CDR3 in amino acids: CASSHYKEAGELFF. CDR3 DNA sequence: TGTGCCAGCAGCCATTATAAGGAGGCCGGGGAGCTGTTTTTT.

This chain connects TRBV5-1 to TRBJ2-5; 8 nucleotides agree with TRBD2. The V segment lost 4 bases and the J segment 3 bases; nucleotides outside the gene matches: 11. The CDR3 sequence is 16 residues long. Per the germline V gene, CDR1 is SGHRS and CDR2 is YFSETQ. CDR3 sequence: CASSPRGSGKEETQYF. The CDR3 bases are TGCGCCAGCAGCCCCCGTGGTAGCGGGAAAGAAGAGACCCAGTACTTC.

Turning to this clonotype: This could be a read error, since a much larger clone is one nucleotide away. The chain couples TRBV7-9 to TRBJ2-5; D gene unclear. The V gene lost 2 bases and the J gene lost 11 bases, with 21 bases spanning the gap. The CDR3 covers 15 residues. Germline V lookup: CDR1 SEHNR, CDR2 FQNEAQ (reference sequence). CDR3 bases: TGTGCCAGCAGCTTACCAGGTGTAAGCGTAAATGAGCAGTACTTC. This sequence encodes CASSLPGVSVNEQYF.

Note on this clonotype: One base away lies a much larger clone, so this may be a sequencing read error. The chain links TRBV20-1 to TRBJ2-7; 7 bases fit TRBD2. The CDR3 consists of 16 residues. The V segment lost 1 base and the J segment 7 bases; nucleotides outside the gene matches: 16. The V gene's germline CDR1 is DFQATT and CDR2 SNEGSKA (reference sequence). CDR3 coding DNA: TGCAGTGCTAGAGCGGGTCTGGCTAGCGGTTACAATGAGCAGTACTTC. It specifies CSARAGLASGYNEQYF.

This clonotype was seen many times. The chain joins TRBV12-3 or TRBV12-4 to TRBJ1-1, with a weak D call TRBD1 (5 bases). The V and J ends lost 6 bases and 6 bases respectively, with 17 bases between them. The CDR3 spans 14 residues. CDR3 coding DNA: TGTGCCAGCAGAAGCGACAGACCGTATGCTGAAGCTTTCTTT. Translated, it gives CASRSDRPYAEAFF.

Many counts were recorded for this clonotype. The chain recombines TRBV29-1 with TRBJ1-1; a possible D gene is TRBD1 (5 bases). With 4 bases removed from V and 0 bases from J, the gap between germline ends came to 6 bases. Germline-derived CDR1 and CDR2 are SQVTM and ANQGSEA. There are 12 residues in the CDR3. The CDR3 DNA reads TGCAGCGTTGGACAGCTGAACACTGAAGCTTTCTTT. This translates into CSVGQLNTEAFF.

To note about this clonotype: A much larger clone differs by one base, so this may be a read error. The J gene is TRBJ2-3, the V gene TRBV2, with D maybe TRBD1 (5 bases). The length of the CDR3 is 11 residues. Germline CDR1 SNHLY, CDR2 FYNNEI. CDR3 nucleotide sequence: TGTGCCAGCAAGAACACAGGTACGCAGTATTTT. This translates into CASKNTGTQYF.

This clonotype has more than one count but fewer than ten. This may come from a read error, since a much larger clone is one base off. The DNA for the CDR3 is TGTGCCAGCAGCTTAGCGTTCGACCCTGAGTCGCCCCCGCATTTT. This sequence encodes CASSLAFDPESPPHF. The chain joins TRBV7-9 to TRBJ1-5; D not resolved. The CDR3 loop spans 15 amino acids. CDR1 and CDR2 (germline): SEHNR, FQNEAQ (reference sequence).

This clonotype was picked up many times. The J gene is TRBJ2-3, the V gene TRBV5-1; D is perhaps TRBD2 (5 bases). This CDR3 is 15 amino acids long. The V and J ends lost 0 bases and 3 bases respectively, with 11 bases between them. The V gene's germline CDR1 is SGHRS and CDR2 YFSETQ. CDR3 nucleotides: TGCGCCAGCAGCTTGGCCCGGGGTCAGACAGATACGCAGTATTTT. It encodes CASSLARGQTDTQYF.

The rearrangement links TRBV29-1 to TRBJ2-5; tentative D call: TRBD1 (5 bases). Per germline, CDR1 SQVTM and CDR2 ANQGSEA. There are 13 residues in the CDR3. The V end lost 8 bases, the J end lost 3 bases, and 16 bases lay between the germline ends. The CDR3 DNA reads as TGCAGCTGCGGTATAGAGACAGAAGAGACCCAGTACTTC. Its translation is CSCGIETEETQYF.

Turning to this clonotype: A much larger clone differs by one base, so this may be a read error. The chain is built from TRBV7-9 and TRBJ2-3; 13 bases map to TRBD2. The V segment lost 4 bases and the J segment 1 base; nucleotides outside the gene matches: 11. The CDR3 runs to 19 residues. The germline CDR1 and CDR2 sequences are SEHNR and FQNEAQ (reference sequence). The chain's CDR3 is CASSSSGTSGVGGTDTQYF. CDR3 DNA: TGTGCCAGCAGCTCCTCCGGGACTAGCGGGGTGGGGGGCACAGATACGCAGTATTTT.

The chain couples TRBV5-1 to TRBJ1-5; 9 bases agree with TRBD1. Unmatched junction bases numbered 3, after V lost 4 bases and J lost 1 base. There are 15 residues in the CDR3. The germline V gene has CDR1 SGHRS and CDR2 YFSETQ. This CDR3 is CASSIGQGSNQPQHF. CDR3 nucleotides: TGCGCCAGCAGCATAGGACAGGGGAGCAATCAGCCCCAGCATTTT.

The gene calls are TRBV4-1 and TRBJ2-5, with D tentatively TRBD2 (6 bases). Germline lookup yields CDR1 MGHRA and CDR2 YSYEKL. Between the trimmed V and J ends, which lost 0 bases and 1 base, there was a span of 9 bases. The CDR3 loop spans 15 amino acids. The CDR3: CASSQDRAGQETQYF. In DNA, the CDR3 is TGCGCCAGCAGCCAAGACCGAGCGGGCCAAGAGACCCAGTACTTC.

The rearrangement uses TRBV6-6 and TRBJ1-1, with no clear D. V shed 4 bases and J shed 6 bases, with 9 bases lying between them. CDR3 length equals 12 residues. Germline V gene sequence: CDR1 MNHNY, CDR2 SVGAGI (reference sequence). CDR3 coding DNA: TGTGCCAGCAGTTCCGACGATTCTGAAGCTTTCTTT. Translation: CASSSDDSEAFF.

The chain employs TRBV12-3 or TRBV12-4 and TRBJ2-1; D may be TRBD2 (5 bases). This CDR3 is built from 12 residues. The V end was cut by 6 bases, the J end by 3 bases, with 6 bases between. CDR3 sequence: CASSGVYNEQFF. DNA for the CDR3: TGTGCCAGCAGCGGGGTCTACAATGAGCAGTTCTTC.

This clonotype was found many times. The junction does not match germline at one end; this may be a read error. The gene calls are TRBV5-1 and TRBJ2-1, with 10 bases that match TRBD2. The CDR3 has 15 residues. CDR1 SGHRS and CDR2 YFSETQ come from the germline V gene. The CDR3 region is CASTLRLAGVDEQFF. The CDR3 DNA reads TGCGCCAGCACCTTGAGGCTAGCGGGGGTAGATGAGCAGTTCTTC. Looking up the rest from reference TRBV5-1 and TRBJ2-1 gives the full variable domain: KAGVTQTPRYLIKTRGQQVTLSCSPISGHRSVSWYQQTPGQGLQFLFEYFSETQRNKGNFPGRFSGRQFSNSRSEMNVSTLELGDSALYLCASTLRLAGVDEQFFGPGTRLTVL.

The rearrangement joins TRBV5-1 to TRBJ2-5; perhaps TRBD2 as D (5 bases). CDR3 length: 16 residues. Germline loops: CDR1 SGHRS, CDR2 YFSETQ. Deletions cut 7 bases from V and 5 bases from J, with 24 bases between. The CDR3 nucleotides read TGCGCCAGCGGCGCCGGACGGGATTCGCAATGGGAGACCCAGTACTTC. This codes for CASGAGRDSQWETQYF.

About this clonotype itself: A clone one base away is much larger, so this may be a read error. This rearrangement joins TRBV29-1 to TRBJ1-1; no firm D call. The V gene lost 7 bases and the J gene lost 7 bases, with 13 bases spanning the gap. The germline CDR1 and CDR2 sequences are SQVTM and ANQGSEA. The CDR3 extends over 11 amino acids. In nucleotides, the CDR3 is TGCAGCGCCTCCGGCTGGAGTGAAGCTTTCTTT. Its translation: CSASGWSEAFF.

The V call is TRBV6-6, the J call TRBJ2-7; D unclear. The V end was cut by 4 bases, the J end by 4 bases, with 8 bases between. CDR3 length equals 12 residues. CDR1 and CDR2 from the germline V gene are MNHNY and SVGAGI (reference sequence). The CDR3 here is CASSSTAYEQYF. In DNA, the CDR3 is TGTGCCAGCAGTTCGACCGCGTACGAGCAGTACTTC.

The genes are TRBV5-1 and TRBJ2-5; 8 bases match TRBD2. The trim removed 4 bases at V and 2 bases at J, leaving 7 bases unmatched. The CDR3 extends over 15 amino acids. Germline CDR1 is SGHRS and CDR2 is YFSETQ. CDR3 sequence reads: CASSREGAEQETQYF. The CDR3 DNA is TGCGCCAGCAGCCGGGAGGGTGCCGAGCAAGAGACCCAGTACTTC.

J is TRBJ2-5 and V is TRBV12-3 or TRBV12-4; D not certain. CDR3 length: 14 amino acids. Trimming stripped 6 bases from V and 1 base from J, with 12 bases between. CDR3: CASSWAQPQETQYF. The CDR3 DNA reads as TGTGCCAGCAGCTGGGCTCAGCCCCAAGAGACCCAGTACTTC.

This clonotype appeared many times. This chain joins TRBV3-1 and TRBJ2-3; D may be TRBD1 (5 bases). The CDR3 is made up of 15 amino acids. Germline V gene data show CDR1 as LGHDT and CDR2 as YNNKEL (reference sequence). V lost 2 bases and J 2 bases, leaving 11 bases between the germline ends. The CDR3 region has the DNA TGTGCCAGCAGCCAATTCGACAGAAACACAGATACGCAGTATTTT. It codes for CASSQFDRNTDTQYF.

This chain uses TRBV18 with TRBJ1-5; no firm D call. The CDR3 consists of 14 residues. CDR1 and CDR2 (germline): KGHSH, LQKENI. Trimming took off 3 bases at V and 5 bases at J, with 11 bases between the two ends. CDR3 nucleotide sequence: TGTGCCAGCTCACCTCTCCAGGCAGATCAGCCCCAGCATTTT. Translation: CASSPLQADQPQHF.

This clonotype appeared a single time. The chain has TRBV28 and TRBJ2-1; 10 bases match TRBD1. CDR1 is MDHEN and CDR2 is SYDVKM in the germline V gene. V was clipped by 4 bases and J by 9 bases; unmatched bases: 9. CDR3 length equals 15 residues. Here the CDR3 reads CASSSPGQGSAEQFF. The CDR3 coding sequence is TGTGCCAGCAGTTCGCCGGGACAGGGGTCGGCTGAGCAGTTCTTC.

The gene calls are TRBV24-1 and TRBJ2-5; no clear D. The J call may be mistaken, given a closer DNA end match to TRBJ2-7. CDR3 size: 13 residues. The V gene's germline CDR1 is KGHDR and CDR2 SFDVKD. The CDR3 sequence is CATSDLRYTEQYF. In nucleotides, the CDR3 is TGTGCCACCAGTGATTTACGTTACACCGAGCAGTACTTC.

This clonotype was seen ten or more times. This rearrangement joins TRBV7-2 to TRBJ2-3; TRBD2 matches at 10 bases. The CDR3 has 17 amino acids. Trimming removed 5 bases from V and 1 base from J; junction bases left unmatched: 9. In germline, CDR1 is SGHTA, CDR2 FQGNSA. CDR3 in amino acids: CASSPYRTSGGTDTQYF. CDR3 nucleotide sequence: TGTGCCAGCAGCCCATATAGAACTAGCGGGGGCACAGATACGCAGTATTTT.